Below, one T cell receptor beta chain is given with its context. Its antigen is as yet unknown. Germline CDR1 SGHRS, CDR2 YFSETQ. The CDR3 runs to 14 residues. These data belong to a study of monozygotic twins with inflammatory bowel disease. Study-level results: Reduced clonotype sharing with other individuals was observed in IBD patients relative to healthy twins, especially with disease activity.

The authors used 3,000 to 3,500 ng of total RNA per TCR library. Addition of UMIs with a 6-nucleotide sample barcode was achieved by template switching. TCRdb re-called the 5' RACE reads, yielding one record per CDR3 amino acid sequence without DNA. The sample yields about 330,000 distinct CDR3 sequences, of which the top ten take up over 2%. J is TRBJ2-1 and V is TRBV5-1; TCRdb picks TRBD1, but there is no DNA to check that call. Sequenced: blood. This TCR came from a human donor with ulcerative colitis or Crohn's disease, or a healthy co-twin of an affected twin (not recorded which). This CDR3 reads CASSPQHPGNEQFF.